This TCR beta chain stems from a study of T cells in Graves' hyperthyroidism and ophthalmopathy. Hyperthyroidism, newly diagnosed and lasting under 2 months, affected patients aged 18 to 65. The PBMCs were taken from about 9.7 ml of fresh peripheral blood. This clonotype was counted between two and nine times. This CDR3 is 16 amino acids long. Germline loops: CDR1 LGHDT, CDR2 YNNKEL (reference sequence). Trimming cost V 6 bases and J 1 base, with 15 bases left between them. RNA transcripts gave rise to amplified TCR beta CDR3 regions. A set of HTBI primers served as the primers for a first-round RT-PCR of the TCR CDR3. TCRdb reprocessed the multiplex PCR reads via MiXCR and lists one record per CDR3 protein. Here the sample spans roughly 300,000 distinct CDR3 sequences, about 21% being singletons.

The gene calls are TRBV3-1 and TRBJ2-2, with D maybe TRBD2 (7 bases). This receptor was identified in a woman aged 50 to 60 with Graves' hyperthyroidism. Input material: blood. The CDR3 is CASSQGIAGNTGELFF. The CDR3 DNA sequence: TGTGCCAGCAGTCAGGGGATAGCGGGGAACACCGGGGAGCTGTTTTTT.